This T cell receptor beta chain was identified during a study of tissue T cells after allogeneic stem cell transplantation. Study-level points and caveats: Blood and spleen captured only part of the tissue TCR repertoire. Sampling depth was limited, and the cohort was small and clinically varied.

Documented time point: mouse harvest day 14 after allogeneic transplant. Each mouse received 10^7 T-cell-depleted marrow cells plus 10^6 splenic CD5+ T cells by tail vein. Method: immunoSEQ multiplex PCR; TCRdb's copy keeps in-frame clones and lacks some. The table records several thousand clones, roughly 38% of them present only once. V was trimmed by 4 bases and J by 0 bases, leaving 6 bases between them. CDR3 length equals 14 residues. CDR1 and CDR2 (germline): SNHLY, FYNGKV (reference sequence). With respect to this clone: Its cognate antigen is unknown. Mouse names are used for the genes. The read ends 1 residue shy of where the CDR3 ends; the end is completed using the germline J gene.

The receptor's source is a female BALB/c mouse given C57BL/6 T cells with graft-versus-host disease after an allogeneic hematopoietic cell transplant. Sequenced material: skin. V usage is TRBV3 and J usage is TRBJ1-4, with unresolved D. The CDR3 DNA, read in part, is TGTGCCAGCAGCTCACAGATTTCCAACGAAAGATTATTT. It yields the protein CASSSQISNERLF. The full-length CDR3 reads as CASSSQISNERLFF.